The 32 T cell receptor beta chains reported below all come from one sample, sequenced in a study of cytomegalovirus exposure and HLA in healthy donors. The PCR ran on 60 Vbeta and 13 Jbeta primers. Sequenced by immunoSEQ multiplex PCR; TCRdb stores in-frame clones only, minus some. The sample carries around 130,000 clones, 60% to 80% recorded once. The sample was PBMCs. The receptors originated from a man over 45 in good health and CMV-seronegative.

V is TRBV28 and J is TRBJ1-2; 9 bases line up with TRBD1. Germline trimming cut 3 bases from V and 4 bases from J; bases unmatched to any gene: 3. The CDR3 extends over 14 amino acids. Germline CDR1 MDHEN, CDR2 SYDVKM. The chain's CDR3 is CASSLGQGSYGYTF. In nucleotides, the CDR3 is TGTGCCAGCAGTTTGGGACAGGGCTCCTATGGCTACACCTTC.

V is TRBV18 and J is TRBJ2-7; TRBD2 agrees at 11 bases. After removal of 2 bases from V and 5 bases from J, the junction contained 8 bases not matched to a gene. The V gene's germline CDR1 is KGHSH and CDR2 LQKENI. The CDR3 sequence is 16 residues long. CDR3 in DNA: TGTGCCAGCTCACCAGGAACTAGCGGGAGTATCAACGAGCAGTACTTC. Translation: CASSPGTSGSINEQYF.

The chain joins TRBV27 to TRBJ2-1, with 10 positions matching TRBD2. The CDR3 loop spans 16 amino acids. V was pared by 0 bases and J by 4 bases, with 3 bases of the junction left unmatched. The germline CDR1 and CDR2 sequences are MNHEY and SMNVEV (reference sequence). The CDR3 is CASSLSEREGYNEQFF. Written as DNA, the CDR3 is TGTGCCAGCAGTTTATCGGAGCGGGAGGGATACAATGAGCAGTTCTTC.

The chain has TRBV6-6 and TRBJ2-2; the D gene is possibly TRBD2 (5 bases). CDR1 MNHNY and CDR2 SVGAGI come from the germline V gene (reference sequence). CDR3 length equals 14 residues. V was pared by 4 bases and J by 5 bases, with 11 bases between. Here the CDR3 reads CASSSNEGTGELFF. The DNA of the CDR3 is TGTGCCAGCAGTTCCAACGAGGGTACCGGGGAGCTGTTTTTT.

The CDR3 is CASSTTGASNEQFF. In DNA, the CDR3 is TGTGCCAGTAGTACGACAGGGGCCTCCAATGAGCAGTTCTTC. The rearrangement joins TRBV19 to TRBJ2-1; 8 nucleotides agree with TRBD1. The CDR3 is 14 residues long. The V gene end was trimmed by 4 bases and the J gene end by 6 bases; junction bases not matched to a gene: 5. CDR1 LNHDA and CDR2 SQIVND come from the germline V gene (reference sequence).

DNA of the CDR3: TGTGCCACCAGCAGAGATAGACACAACACCGGGGAGCTGTTTTTT. Translated: CATSRDRHNTGELFF. The genes are TRBV15 and TRBJ2-2; D gene ambiguous. The CDR3 is 15 residues long. Trimming left V 0 bases short and J 2 bases short, with 7 bases between. Germline assignment: CDR1 LNHNV and CDR2 YYDKDF (reference sequence).

This clone was detected a few times. The rearrangement uses TRBV28 and TRBJ1-5; TRBD1 might be the D (6 bases). Trimming stripped 6 bases from V and 1 base from J, with 16 bases between. Germline V gene sequence: CDR1 MDHEN, CDR2 SYDVKM. CDR3 length: 16 residues. Written as DNA, the CDR3 is TGTGCCAGCAGGGGCCTCGGGACACCAAGCAATCAGCCCCAGCATTTT. Residues: CASRGLGTPSNQPQHF.

The chain joins TRBV27 to TRBJ2-7; 7 nucleotides line up with TRBD2. The V and J ends lost 5 bases and 0 bases, in that order; junction bases with no gene match: 19. This CDR3 comprises 19 residues. Per germline, CDR1 MNHEY and CDR2 SMNVEV (reference sequence). CDR3 bases: TGTGCCAGCAGTCTAAGTGGGGTAGCGGGTATAGGCCGCTCCTACGAGCAGTACTTC. Encoded protein: CASSLSGVAGIGRSYEQYF.

The V and J genes are TRBV7-2 and TRBJ1-1; D may be TRBD1 (6 bases). The germline V and J ends were trimmed by 5 bases and 4 bases, with 14 bases remaining between them. This CDR3 region has 14 residues. Germline V gene sequence: CDR1 SGHTA, CDR2 FQGNSA. In DNA, the CDR3 is TGTGCCAGCAGCCTCACAGGGTTCGTCACTGAAGCTTTCTTT. Translation: CASSLTGFVTEAFF. Supplemented by reference TRBV7-2 and TRBJ1-1, the full variable domain reads GAGVSQSPSNKVTEKGKDVELRCDPISGHTALYWYRQSLGQGLEFLIYFQGNSAPDKSGLPSDRFSAERTGGSVSTLTIQRTQQEDSAVYLCASSLTGFVTEAFFGQGTRLTVV.

The gene calls are TRBV28 and TRBJ2-2; TRBD1 is a possible D gene (6 bases). Trimming pared 6 bases from V and 5 bases from J, leaving 13 bases between. The CDR3 loop spans 14 amino acids. CDR1 and CDR2 from the germline V gene are MDHEN and SYDVKM. CDR3 bases: TGTGCCAGCAGCCGATCAGGGGCGACCGGGGAGCTGTTTTTT. The encoded protein is CASSRSGATGELFF.

The CDR3 DNA reads TGTGCCATCAGTGAAGCAGGGTACGAGCAGTACTTC. Its translation: CAISEAGYEQYF. The rearrangement joins TRBV10-3 to TRBJ2-7; tentatively, D is TRBD1 (5 bases). The CDR3 extends over 12 amino acids. CDR1 is ENHRY, CDR2 SYGVKD, per germline. V shed 3 bases and J shed 4 bases, with 7 bases lying between them.

This chain connects TRBV19 to TRBJ1-1; D is possibly TRBD1 (6 bases). Germline values: CDR1 LNHDA, CDR2 SQIVND (reference sequence). Trimming shortened V by 4 bases and J by 6 bases, and 21 bases separated the two germline ends. The CDR3 has 16 residues. The CDR3 DNA is TGTGCCAGTAGTAAAGGACAGTCGGGACGGGGCTCTGAAGCTTTCTTT. Protein sequence: CASSKGQSGRGSEAFF.

V and J are TRBV27 and TRBJ2-5, with 9 nucleotides matching TRBD2. V was pared by 5 bases and J by 4 bases, with 8 bases of the junction left unmatched. The germline CDR1 and CDR2 sequences are MNHEY and SMNVEV (reference sequence). This CDR3 region has 15 residues. The chain's CDR3 is CASSPLAGAGETQYF. CDR3 nucleotides: TGTGCCAGCAGTCCTTTAGCGGGAGCGGGAGAGACCCAGTACTTC.

The chain carries TRBV7-9 and TRBJ1-3; D possibly corresponds to TRBD1 (5 bases). V dropped 1 base and J dropped 1 base, with 8 bases sitting between them. Per germline, CDR1 SEHNR and CDR2 FQNEAQ (reference sequence). There are 15 residues in the CDR3. CDR3 sequence: CASSLGRASGNTIYF. The CDR3 nucleotides are TGTGCCAGCAGCTTAGGCAGGGCGTCTGGAAACACCATATATTTT.

The chain carries TRBV27 and TRBJ2-7, with D possibly matching TRBD1 (6 bases). The germline gives CDR1 MNHEY, CDR2 SMNVEV (reference sequence). This CDR3 is built from 15 residues. V lost 8 bases, J lost 0 bases, and 17 bases lay in between. The CDR3 spells CASGNLGAGSYEQYF. The CDR3 region has the DNA TGTGCCAGCGGAAATCTGGGGGCCGGCTCCTACGAGCAGTACTTC.

The chain employs TRBV28 and TRBJ1-4; D gene unclear. The CDR3 loop spans 16 amino acids. The germline CDR1 and CDR2 sequences are MDHEN and SYDVKM. The V end lost 5 bases, the J end lost 2 bases, and 15 bases lay between the germline ends. This chain's CDR3 is CASSPHREVTNEKLFF. CDR3 sequence (DNA): TGTGCCAGCAGTCCCCATCGGGAGGTTACTAATGAAAAACTGTTTTTT. Looking up the rest from reference TRBV28 and TRBJ1-4 gives the full variable domain: DVKVTQSSRYLVKRTGEKVFLECVQDMDHENMFWYRQDPGLGLRLIYFSYDVKMKEKGDIPEGYSVSREKKERFSLILESASTNQTSMYLCASSPHREVTNEKLFFGSGTQLSVL.

This chain joins TRBV6-5 and TRBJ2-7; 9 bases align to TRBD1. CDR3 length: 15 amino acids. Trimming cost V 2 bases and J 3 bases; bases outside gene matches: 5. Germline V gene lookup returns CDR1 MNHEY and CDR2 SVGAGI. DNA for the CDR3: TGTGCCAGCAGTTACCCAGACAGGGGGTTCTACGAGCAGTACTTC. As protein: CASSYPDRGFYEQYF.

This chain joins TRBV11-2 and TRBJ1-2; D not resolved. Per germline, CDR1 SGHAT and CDR2 FQNNGV. The CDR3 loop spans 11 amino acids. V was shortened by 8 bases and J by 8 bases, with 12 bases between the two germline ends. The chain's CDR3 is CASGNGWGYTF. Here the CDR3 DNA reads TGTGCCAGCGGTAACGGGTGGGGCTACACCTTC.

The V gene is TRBV9, the J gene TRBJ2-7; possible D gene TRBD2, 6 bases. Trimming removed 3 bases from V and 7 bases from J, with 14 bases in between. The CDR3 is 13 amino acids. The germline gives CDR1 SGDLS, CDR2 YYNGEE. CDR3 sequence: CASSGDWGREQYF. As DNA, the CDR3 is TGTGCCAGCAGCGGGGACTGGGGTCGGGAGCAGTACTTC.

The chain recombines TRBV6-6 with TRBJ2-5, with 13 bases aligning to TRBD2. Trimming took 6 bases from V and 5 from J; bases not matched to a gene: 6. Germline V gives CDR1 MNHNY, CDR2 SVGAGI (reference sequence). The CDR3 covers 15 residues. CDR3 in amino acids: CASSPGLAGDETQYF. Written as DNA, the CDR3 is TGTGCCAGCAGCCCAGGACTAGCGGGAGACGAGACCCAGTACTTC.

The chain is built from TRBV25-1 and TRBJ2-6; D not certain. From germline, CDR1 is MGHDK and CDR2 SYGVNS. This CDR3 spans 15 amino acids. V lost 2 bases and J 0 bases, leaving 5 bases between the germline ends. The CDR3 region is CASSEHSSGANVLTF. CDR3 DNA: TGTGCCAGCAGTGAACACAGCTCTGGGGCCAACGTCCTGACTTTC. The variable domain in full, with the rest retrieved from reference TRBV25-1 and TRBJ2-6, is EADIYQTPRYLVIGTGKKITLECSQTMGHDKMYWYQQDPGMELHLIHYSYGVNSTEKGDLSSESTVSRIRTEHFPLTLESARPSHTSQYLCASSEHSSGANVLTFGAGSRLTVL.

Comments on this clone: The identical CDR3 is also encoded by other nucleotide sequences in the sample. The chain has TRBV6-6 and TRBJ2-1; 14 nucleotides align to TRBD2. The V and J ends lost 6 bases and 6 bases, in that order; junction bases with no gene match: 7. Per germline, CDR1 MNHNY and CDR2 SVGAGI (reference sequence). The length of the CDR3 is 16 residues. For the CDR3, the DNA is TGTGCCAGCAGCCGACCCGGGACTAGCGGGAGCAATGAGCAGTTCTTC. Its translation is CASSRPGTSGSNEQFF.

The chain employs TRBV27 and TRBJ1-3; 10 bases agree with TRBD1. The length of the CDR3 is 16 residues. With 0 bases clipped from V and 3 bases from J, the junction kept 2 bases outside the gene matches. Germline loops: CDR1 MNHEY, CDR2 SMNVEV (reference sequence). CDR3 nucleotide sequence: TGTGCCAGCAGTTTATCGGGACAGGGGTTTGGAAACACCATATATTTT. Protein sequence: CASSLSGQGFGNTIYF.

The chain recombines TRBV19 with TRBJ1-5; 8 nucleotides agree with TRBD1. CDR3 length: 16 amino acids. From germline, CDR1 is LNHDA and CDR2 SQIVND (reference sequence). After removal of 3 bases from V and 4 bases from J, the junction contained 8 bases not matched to a gene. Here the CDR3 DNA reads TGTGCCAGTAGTATGGGGGGGACAGGAGGAAATCAGCCCCAGCATTTT. Translating gives CASSMGGTGGNQPQHF.

The genes are TRBV29-1 and TRBJ2-5; TRBD2 matches 7 bases. Near its end, the DNA agrees better with TRBJ2-7, so the J call may be wrong. The length of the CDR3 is 13 residues. Germline values: CDR1 SQVTM, CDR2 ANQGSEA. CDR3 coding DNA: TGCAGCGTTGAAGGCTTTTCGGGGGGCGAGCAGTACTTC. Translating gives CSVEGFSGGEQYF.

This clone has a single count. This chain connects TRBV5-1 to TRBJ1-5; TRBD1 matches 7 bases. The CDR3 has 14 residues. With V trimmed by 0 bases and J by 9 bases, 6 bases remained unmatched. CDR1 is SGHRS, CDR2 YFSETQ, per germline. The CDR3 spells CASSLGQGIGPQHF. CDR3 in DNA: TGCGCCAGCAGCTTGGGACAGGGAATAGGGCCCCAGCATTTT.

This chain joins TRBV7-2 and TRBJ2-1, with D perhaps TRBD2 (6 bases). V lost 6 bases and J 5 bases, leaving 17 bases between the germline ends. CDR1 and CDR2 (germline): SGHTA, FQGNSA. CDR3 length: 15 residues. The CDR3 protein is CASRLPGSGHNEQFF. DNA for the CDR3: TGTGCCAGCAGACTCCCCGGGAGCGGTCACAATGAGCAGTTCTTC.

V usage is TRBV4-3 and J usage is TRBJ2-1; TRBD2 matches at 10 bases. CDR1 LGHNA and CDR2 YSLEER come from the germline V gene. This CDR3 is 14 amino acids long. Unmatched junction bases numbered 3, after V lost 4 bases and J lost 6 bases. DNA for the CDR3: TGCGCCAGCAGCCTAACTAGCGGGGCCAATGAGCAGTTCTTC. It yields the protein CASSLTSGANEQFF.

This clone was counted between two and nine times. This chain links TRBV10-3 with TRBJ1-6, with D unclear. This CDR3 contains 12 residues. CDR1 and CDR2 (germline): ENHRY, SYGVKD. The ends were cut back, 4 bases at V and 8 bases at J, with 6 bases in the middle. CDR3 DNA sequence: TGTGCCATCAGTGCTCCTTATTCACCCCTCCACTTT. Its translation is CAISAPYSPLHF.

V gene TRBV10-1 combines with J gene TRBJ1-1, with no clear D. V gave up 9 bases and J gave up 0 bases, with 8 bases separating them. Germline V gives CDR1 WNHNN, CDR2 SYGVQD (reference sequence). This CDR3 is 12 amino acids long. The CDR3 here is CARGGLNTEAFF. The CDR3 DNA reads as TGCGCCAGGGGAGGATTGAACACTGAAGCTTTCTTT.

In this sample, this clone turned up once. The chain joins TRBV5-1 to TRBJ1-4; 9 bases agree with TRBD1. The CDR3 is 14 amino acids. Germline V gene lookup returns CDR1 SGHRS and CDR2 YFSETQ. The V segment lost 4 bases and the J segment 6 bases; nucleotides outside the gene matches: 4. Written as DNA, the CDR3 is TGCGCCAGCAGCCCTGACAGGGGGGATGAAAAACTGTTTTTT. Protein: CASSPDRGDEKLFF.

The V gene is TRBV15, the J gene TRBJ2-5; the D gene is possibly TRBD2 (6 bases). The V gene lost 5 bases and the J gene lost 2 bases, with 21 bases spanning the gap. The CDR3 is 17 residues long. Germline CDR1 is LNHNV and CDR2 is YYDKDF (reference sequence). In nucleotides, the CDR3 is TGTGCCACCAGCCCCCGCGGACGAGGGGAGGTACAAGAGACCCAGTACTTC. Translation: CATSPRGRGEVQETQYF.